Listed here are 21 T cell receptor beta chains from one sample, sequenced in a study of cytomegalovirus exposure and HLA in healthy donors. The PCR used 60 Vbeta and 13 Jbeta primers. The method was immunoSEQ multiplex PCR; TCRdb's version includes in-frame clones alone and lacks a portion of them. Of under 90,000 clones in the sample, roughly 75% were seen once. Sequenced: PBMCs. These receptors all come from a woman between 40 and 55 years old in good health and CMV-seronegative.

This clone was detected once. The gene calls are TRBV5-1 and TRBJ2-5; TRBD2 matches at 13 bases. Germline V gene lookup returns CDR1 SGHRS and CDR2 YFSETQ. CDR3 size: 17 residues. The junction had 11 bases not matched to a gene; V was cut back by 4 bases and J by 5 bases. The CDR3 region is CASSLGTSGTGPETQYF. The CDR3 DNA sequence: TGCGCCAGCAGCCTTGGGACTAGCGGGACTGGCCCCGAGACCCAGTACTTC.

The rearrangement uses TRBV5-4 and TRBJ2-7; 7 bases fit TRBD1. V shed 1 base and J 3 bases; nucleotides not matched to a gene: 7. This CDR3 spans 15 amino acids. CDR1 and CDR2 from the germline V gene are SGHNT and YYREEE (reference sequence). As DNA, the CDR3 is TGTGCCAGCAGCTTGATTCGACAGGGAATCTACGAGCAGTACTTC. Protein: CASSLIRQGIYEQYF.

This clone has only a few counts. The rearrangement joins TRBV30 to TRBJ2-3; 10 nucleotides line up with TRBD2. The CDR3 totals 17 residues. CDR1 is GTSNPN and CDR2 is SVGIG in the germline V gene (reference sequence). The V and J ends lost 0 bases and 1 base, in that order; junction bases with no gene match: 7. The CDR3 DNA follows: TGTGCCTGGAGTGTAAGGGCTAGCGGGAGCCGCACAGATACGCAGTATTTT. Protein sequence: CAWSVRASGSRTDTQYF.

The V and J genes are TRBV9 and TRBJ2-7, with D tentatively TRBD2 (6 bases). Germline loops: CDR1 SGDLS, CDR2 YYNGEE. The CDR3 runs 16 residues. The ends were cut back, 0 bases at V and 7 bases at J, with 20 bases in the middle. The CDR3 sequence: CASSVATGAGSSEQYF. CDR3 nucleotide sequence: TGTGCCAGCAGCGTAGCTACCGGCGCGGGGTCGTCGGAGCAGTACTTC.

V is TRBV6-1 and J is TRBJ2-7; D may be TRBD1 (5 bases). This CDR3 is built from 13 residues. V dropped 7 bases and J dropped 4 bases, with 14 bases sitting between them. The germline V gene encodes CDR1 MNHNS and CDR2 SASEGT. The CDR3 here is CASTGRVLYEQYF. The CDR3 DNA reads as TGTGCCAGCACGGGCAGGGTTTTATACGAGCAGTACTTC.

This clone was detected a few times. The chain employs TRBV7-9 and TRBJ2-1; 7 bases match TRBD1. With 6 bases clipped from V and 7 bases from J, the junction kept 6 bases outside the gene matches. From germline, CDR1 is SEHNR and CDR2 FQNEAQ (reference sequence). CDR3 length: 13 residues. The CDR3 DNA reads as TGTGCCAGCAGTACGGACAGGATAAATGAGCAGTTCTTC. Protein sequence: CASSTDRINEQFF.

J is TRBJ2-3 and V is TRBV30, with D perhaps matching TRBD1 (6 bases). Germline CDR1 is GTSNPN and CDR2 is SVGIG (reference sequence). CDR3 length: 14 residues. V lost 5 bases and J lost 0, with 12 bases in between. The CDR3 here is CAWYRVTSTDTQYF. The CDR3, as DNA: TGTGCCTGGTACAGGGTTACTAGCACAGATACGCAGTATTTT.

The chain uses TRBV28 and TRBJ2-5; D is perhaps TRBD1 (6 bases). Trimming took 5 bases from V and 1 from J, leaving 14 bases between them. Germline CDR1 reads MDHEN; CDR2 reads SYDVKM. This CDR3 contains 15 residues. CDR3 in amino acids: CASSLSGQSQETQYF. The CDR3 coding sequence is TGTGCCAGCAGTCTGTCCGGACAGAGCCAAGAGACCCAGTACTTC.

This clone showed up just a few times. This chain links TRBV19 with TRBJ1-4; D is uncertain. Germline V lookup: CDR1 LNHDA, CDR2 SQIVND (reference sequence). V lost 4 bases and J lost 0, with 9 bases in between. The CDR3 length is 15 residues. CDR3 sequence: CASSSQFATNEKLFF. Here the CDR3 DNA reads TGTGCCAGTAGTAGTCAGTTTGCAACTAATGAAAAACTGTTTTTT.

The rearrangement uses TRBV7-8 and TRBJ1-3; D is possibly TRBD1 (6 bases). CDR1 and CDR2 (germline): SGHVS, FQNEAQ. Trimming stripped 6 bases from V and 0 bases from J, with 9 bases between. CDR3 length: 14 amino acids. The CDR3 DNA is TGTGCCAGCAGACAGGGTTACTCTGGAAACACCATATATTTT. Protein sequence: CASRQGYSGNTIYF.

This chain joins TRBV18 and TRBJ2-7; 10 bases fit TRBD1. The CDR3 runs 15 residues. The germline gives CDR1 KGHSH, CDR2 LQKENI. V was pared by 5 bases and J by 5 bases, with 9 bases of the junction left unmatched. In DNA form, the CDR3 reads TGTGCCAGCTCATATCACGGGACAGGGGATGACGAGCAGTACTTC. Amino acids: CASSYHGTGDDEQYF.

The CDR3 loop reads CASTSRVLEASVYGYTF. For the CDR3, the DNA is TGTGCCAGCACCTCCAGAGTTTTGGAGGCGTCAGTCTATGGCTACACCTTC. The V and J genes are TRBV5-6 and TRBJ1-2, with D hard to call. Trimming cost V 6 bases and J 4 bases, with 25 bases left between them. Germline CDR1 is SGHDT and CDR2 is YYEEEE. The CDR3 extends over 17 amino acids.

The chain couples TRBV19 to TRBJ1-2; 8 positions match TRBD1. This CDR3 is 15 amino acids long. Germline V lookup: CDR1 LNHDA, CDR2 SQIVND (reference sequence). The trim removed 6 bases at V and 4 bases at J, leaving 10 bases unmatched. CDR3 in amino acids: CASSEFRGQVYGYTF. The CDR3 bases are TGTGCCAGTAGCGAGTTTCGGGGACAGGTCTATGGCTACACCTTC.

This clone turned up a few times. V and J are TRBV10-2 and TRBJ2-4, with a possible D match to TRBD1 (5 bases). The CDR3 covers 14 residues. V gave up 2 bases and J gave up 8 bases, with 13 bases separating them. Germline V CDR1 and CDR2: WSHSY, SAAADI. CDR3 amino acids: CASSEGRDLDIQYF. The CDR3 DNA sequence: TGCGCCAGCAGTGAGGGCAGGGATTTGGACATTCAGTACTTC.

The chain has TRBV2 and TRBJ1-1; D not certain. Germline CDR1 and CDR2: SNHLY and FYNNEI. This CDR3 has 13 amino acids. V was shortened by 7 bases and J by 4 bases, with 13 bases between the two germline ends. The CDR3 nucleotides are TGTGCCAGCAAGGTCCAGGCTCCCACTGAAGCTTTCTTT. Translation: CASKVQAPTEAFF.

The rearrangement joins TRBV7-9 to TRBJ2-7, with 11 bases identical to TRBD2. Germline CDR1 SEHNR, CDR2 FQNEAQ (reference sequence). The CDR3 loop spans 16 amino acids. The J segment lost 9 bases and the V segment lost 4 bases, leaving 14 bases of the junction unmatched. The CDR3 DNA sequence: TGTGCCAGCAGCTGGGAGACTAGCGGGGTTTCCCCGGGGCAGTACTTC. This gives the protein CASSWETSGVSPGQYF.

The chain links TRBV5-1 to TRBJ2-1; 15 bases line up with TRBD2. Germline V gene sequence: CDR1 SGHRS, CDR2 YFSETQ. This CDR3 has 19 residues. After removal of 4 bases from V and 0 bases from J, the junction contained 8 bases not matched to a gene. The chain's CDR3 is CASSVGLAGGSSSYNEQFF. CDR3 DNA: TGCGCCAGCAGCGTGGGACTAGCGGGAGGCTCGAGCTCCTACAATGAGCAGTTCTTC.

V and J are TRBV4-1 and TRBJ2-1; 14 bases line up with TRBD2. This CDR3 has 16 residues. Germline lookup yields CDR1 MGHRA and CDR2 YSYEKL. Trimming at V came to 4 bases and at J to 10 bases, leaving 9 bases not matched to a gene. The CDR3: CASSPTSGRAYREQFF. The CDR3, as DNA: TGCGCCAGCAGCCCGACTAGCGGGAGGGCCTATCGCGAGCAGTTCTTC.

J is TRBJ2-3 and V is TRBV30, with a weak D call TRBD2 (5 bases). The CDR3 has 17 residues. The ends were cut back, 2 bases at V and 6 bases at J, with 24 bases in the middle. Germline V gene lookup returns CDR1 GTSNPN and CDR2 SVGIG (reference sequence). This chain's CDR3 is CAWSIGRTIGLPDTQYF. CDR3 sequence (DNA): TGTGCCTGGAGTATTGGGAGAACAATCGGTCTGCCCGATACGCAGTATTTT.

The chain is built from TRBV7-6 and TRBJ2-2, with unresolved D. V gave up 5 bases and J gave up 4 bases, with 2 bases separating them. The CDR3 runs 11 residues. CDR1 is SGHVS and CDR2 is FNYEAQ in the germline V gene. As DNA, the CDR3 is TGTGCCAGCAGCCTCACCGGGGAGCTGTTTTTT. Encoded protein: CASSLTGELFF. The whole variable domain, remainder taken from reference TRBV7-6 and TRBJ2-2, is GAGVSQSPRYKVTKRGQDVALRCDPISGHVSLYWYRQALGQGPEFLTYFNYEAQQDKSGLPNDRFSAERPEGSISTLTIQRTEQRDSAMYRCASSLTGELFFGEGSRLTVL.

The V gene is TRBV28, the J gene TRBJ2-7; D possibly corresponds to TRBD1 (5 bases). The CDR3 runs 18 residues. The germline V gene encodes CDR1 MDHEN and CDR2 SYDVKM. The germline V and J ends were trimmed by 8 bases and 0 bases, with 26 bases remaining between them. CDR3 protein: CASGPARAILTGSYEQYF. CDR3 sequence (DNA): TGTGCCAGCGGACCCGCCCGGGCCATACTTACAGGCTCCTACGAGCAGTACTTC.